Listed here is a single T cell receptor beta chain. The data stem from a study of OX40 agonist ivuxolimab in advanced cancers. Using immunoSEQ multiplex PCR, the repertoire was profiled, and TCRdb retains in-frame clones only, with some absent. The sample lists roughly 92,000 clones; under 95% were seen once. The ends were cut back, 1 base at V and 4 bases at J, with 10 bases in the middle. The germline V gene has CDR1 MGHRA and CDR2 YSYEKL. CDR3 length: 14 amino acids. The clonotype was recovered from an adult with an advanced solid tumor such as melanoma, head and neck, liver or kidney cancer. This sequence joins TRBV4-1 and TRBJ1-2, with unresolved D. The sequencing used CD4+ or CD8+ T cells sorted from blood, collected in a trial of the OX40 agonist ivuxolimab. This CDR3 reads CASSQGADLYGYTF. As DNA, the CDR3 is TGCGCCAGCAGCCAAGGGGCAGACCTCTATGGCTACACCTTC.